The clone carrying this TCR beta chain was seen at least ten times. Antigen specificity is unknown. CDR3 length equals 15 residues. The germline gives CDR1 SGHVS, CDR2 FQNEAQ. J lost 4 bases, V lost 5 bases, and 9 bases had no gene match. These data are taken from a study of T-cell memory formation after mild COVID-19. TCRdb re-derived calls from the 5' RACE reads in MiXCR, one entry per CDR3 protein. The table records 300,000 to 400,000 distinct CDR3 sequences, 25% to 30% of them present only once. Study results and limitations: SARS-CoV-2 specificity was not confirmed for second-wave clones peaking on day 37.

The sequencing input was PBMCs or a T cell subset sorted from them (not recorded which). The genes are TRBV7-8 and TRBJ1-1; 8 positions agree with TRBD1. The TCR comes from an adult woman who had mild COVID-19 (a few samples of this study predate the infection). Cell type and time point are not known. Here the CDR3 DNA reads TGTGCCAGCAGCCTGGACAGGGCGTTCGGCACTGAAGCTTTCTTT. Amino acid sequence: CASSLDRAFGTEAFF.